The clone carrying this TCR beta chain was found many times. A single record per CDR3 protein comes from TCRdb applying MiXCR to the 5' RACE reads. This sample has 310,000 or so distinct CDR3 sequences, with around 3.6% found just once. This specimen comes from a study of T cells after yellow fever vaccination. The material was PBMCs, obtained on the day of the yellow fever booster vaccination. This TCR came from a man aged 18 to 30 who received the YFV17D yellow fever vaccine.

The CDR3 sequence is CASSRTGNYEQYV. CDR3 sequence (DNA): TGTGCCAGCAGTAGGACAGGGAACTACGAGCAGTACGTC. V gene TRBV12-3 or TRBV12-4 combines with J gene TRBJ2-7, with 8 bases lining up with TRBD1. The ends lost 5 bases at V and 3 bases at J; junction bases unmatched: 3. The CDR3 is 13 residues long.